This entry concerns a single T cell receptor (beta chain). Study processing details: Nucleated cell counts were estimated from reference gene primer amplification. Sequencing used immunoSEQ multiplex PCR; TCRdb keeps in-frame clones, though not all of them. Clonal size and the V and J genes are those of that table, whereas D and trimming came from the DNA. The sample contains tens of thousands of clones, roughly 89% of which appear only once. This record comes from a study of blood T cell repertoires in COVID-19. Turning to the study itself: Collection of acute and convalescent COVID-19 samples took place in the United States, Italy and Spain. Nucleic acid was either cDNA or gDNA, and it came from T cells, B-cell-depleted T cells, or PBMCs.

The CDR3 loop spans 14 amino acids. The V end was cut by 5 bases, the J end by 3 bases, with 11 bases between. Germline-derived CDR1 and CDR2 are MNHEY and SVGAGI. The chain combines TRBV6-5 with TRBJ1-5; the D gene is possibly TRBD1 (6 bases). The origin of this receptor is an elderly man with acute or convalescent COVID-19. Sequencing used peripheral blood. The CDR3 bases are TGTGCCAGCAGTCTCCAGGGGAACAATCAGCCCCAGCATTTT. It encodes CASSLQGNNQPQHF.